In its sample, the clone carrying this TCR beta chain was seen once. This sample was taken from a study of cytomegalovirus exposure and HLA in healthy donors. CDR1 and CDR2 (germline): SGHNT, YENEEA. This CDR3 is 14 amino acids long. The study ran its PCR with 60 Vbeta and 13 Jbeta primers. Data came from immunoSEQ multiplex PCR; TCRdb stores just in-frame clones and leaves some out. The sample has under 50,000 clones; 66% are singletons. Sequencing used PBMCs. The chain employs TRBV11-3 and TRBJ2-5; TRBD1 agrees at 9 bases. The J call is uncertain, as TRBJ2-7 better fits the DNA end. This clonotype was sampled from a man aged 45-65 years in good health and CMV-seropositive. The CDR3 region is CASSLTGQGYEQYF. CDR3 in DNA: TGTGCCAGCAGCTTAACGGGACAGGGCTACGAGCAGTACTTC.